This TCR beta chain comes out of a study of T cells in Graves' hyperthyroidism and ophthalmopathy. Uncontrolled infection, other autoimmune disease, pregnancy or lactation barred patients from enrollment. Fresh peripheral blood, around 9.3 ml of it, supplied the PBMCs. This clonotype was counted at least ten times. The target antigen is unknown. General study findings and limits: Ophthalmopathy was model-predicted a median about 6 months pre-onset. Most thyroid clonotypes that were expanded above 0.001 also turned up in blood.

Amplified TCR beta CDR3 regions derived from RNA transcripts. The study used the HTBI primer set for a first-round RT-PCR of the TCR CDR3. TCRdb re-derived calls from the multiplex PCR reads in MiXCR, one entry per CDR3 protein. The sample yields some 560,000 distinct CDR3 sequences, 14% seen once. Input material: blood. This clonotype originated in a woman aged 40 to 49 with Graves' hyperthyroidism.

Here the CDR3 DNA reads TGTGCCAGCAGTGTTCGGACTAGCGGGATCACAGATACGCAGTATTTT. Protein product: CASSVRTSGITDTQYF. The chain joins TRBV2 to TRBJ2-3, with 12 bases matching TRBD2. Germline V gives CDR1 SNHLY, CDR2 FYNNEI. This CDR3 region has 16 residues. J was trimmed by 2 bases and V by 4 bases; bases with no gene match: 4.